The T cell receptor beta chain under discussion was sequenced for a study of PD-L1 blockade in urothelial cancer. Overall study: Bladder-origin urothelial cancer in males described about 90% of the roughly 30 patients. Each blood sample yielded a median of 141,255 T cells.

CDR3 size: 14 residues. The V gene lost 4 bases and the J gene lost 4 bases, with 11 bases spanning the gap. Germline CDR1 and CDR2: SNHLY and FYNNEI. Noted time point: pretreatment peripheral blood. The patients had locally advanced or metastatic urothelial carcinoma. Patient sample counts ranged from 1 to 8, pretreatment and on-treatment. Generated by immunoSEQ multiplex PCR, the TCRdb table keeps only in-frame clones and is missing some. The sample has 43,000 or so clones, 80% seen once. The clonotype originates from a man aged 55-75 years with urothelial cancer. This chain links TRBV2 with TRBJ1-5, with TRBD1 as a possible D gene (6 bases). The material was PBMCs, obtained around atezolizumab (anti-PD-L1) treatment. The CDR3 coding sequence is TGTGCCAGCAGTGTGGGGGCGGAAAATCAGCCCCAGCATTTT. Its protein is CASSVGAENQPQHF.